This TCR beta chain was sequenced for a study of CD8 T cells in ankylosing spondylitis. A note on this clonotype: The antigen remains undetermined.

Researchers built TCR beta libraries using quantitative 5'-RACE with molecular barcodes. One entry per CDR3 protein results from TCRdb running MiXCR on the 5' RACE reads. The sample lists fewer than 750,000 distinct CDR3 sequences; around 17% were seen once. The CDR3 loop spans 13 amino acids. Germline V gene lookup returns CDR1 MNHEY and CDR2 SVGEGT. After removal of 7 bases from V and 5 bases from J, the junction contained 8 bases not matched to a gene. Whole-study findings and limits: Characteristic of ankylosing spondylitis blood, it appeared, was a TCR beta motif comprising several highly homologous variants.

The V call is TRBV6-2 or TRBV6-3, the J call TRBJ2-7; TRBD1 aligns across 7 bases. Input material: blood, either unsorted or a sorted T cell fraction (not recorded which). The source of this sequence is a male donor with ankylosing spondylitis. Here the CDR3 reads CASITTGLNEQYF. DNA for the CDR3: TGTGCCAGCATAACGACAGGGTTGAACGAGCAGTACTTC.